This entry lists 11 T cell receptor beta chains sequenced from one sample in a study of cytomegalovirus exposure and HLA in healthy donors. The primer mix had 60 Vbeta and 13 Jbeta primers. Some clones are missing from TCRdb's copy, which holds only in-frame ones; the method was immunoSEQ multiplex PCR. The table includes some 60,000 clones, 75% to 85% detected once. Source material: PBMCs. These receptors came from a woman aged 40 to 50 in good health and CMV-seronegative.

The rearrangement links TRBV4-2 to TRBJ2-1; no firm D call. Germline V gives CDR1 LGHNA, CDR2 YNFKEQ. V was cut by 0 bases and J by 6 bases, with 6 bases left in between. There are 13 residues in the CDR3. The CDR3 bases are TGTGCCAGCAGCCAAGATTTCATCAATGAGCAGTTCTTC. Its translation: CASSQDFINEQFF.

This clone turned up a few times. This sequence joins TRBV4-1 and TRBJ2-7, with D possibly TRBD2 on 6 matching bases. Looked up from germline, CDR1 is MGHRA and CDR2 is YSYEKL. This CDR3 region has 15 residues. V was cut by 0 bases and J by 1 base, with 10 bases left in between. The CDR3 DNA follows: TGCGCCAGCAGCCAAGACCTAGCGAGTTCCTACGAGCAGTACTTC. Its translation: CASSQDLASSYEQYF.

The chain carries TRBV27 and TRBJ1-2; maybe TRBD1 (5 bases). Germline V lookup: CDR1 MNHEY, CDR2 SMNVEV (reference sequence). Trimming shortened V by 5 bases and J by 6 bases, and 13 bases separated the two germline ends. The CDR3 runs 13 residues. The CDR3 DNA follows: TGTGCCAGCAGTCCACAGGAGTCAGATGGCTACACCTTC. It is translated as CASSPQESDGYTF.

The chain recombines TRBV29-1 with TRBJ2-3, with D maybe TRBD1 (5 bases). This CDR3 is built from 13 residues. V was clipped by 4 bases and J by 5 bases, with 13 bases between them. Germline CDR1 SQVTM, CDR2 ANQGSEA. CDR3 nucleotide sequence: TGCAGCGTTGTCGGCAGGGTGATAGATACGCAGTATTTT. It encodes CSVVGRVIDTQYF.

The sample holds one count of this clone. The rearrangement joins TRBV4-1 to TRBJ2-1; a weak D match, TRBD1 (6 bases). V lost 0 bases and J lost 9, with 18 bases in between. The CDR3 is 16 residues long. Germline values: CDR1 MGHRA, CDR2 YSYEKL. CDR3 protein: CASSQEVSRGKVEQFF. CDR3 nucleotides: TGCGCCAGCAGCCAAGAAGTGTCGAGGGGGAAAGTTGAGCAGTTCTTC.

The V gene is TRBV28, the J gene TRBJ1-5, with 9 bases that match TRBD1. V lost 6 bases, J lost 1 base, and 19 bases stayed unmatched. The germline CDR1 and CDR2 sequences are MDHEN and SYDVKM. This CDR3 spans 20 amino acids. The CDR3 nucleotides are TGTGCCAGCAGCCTGGCCGGACAGGGGCCCCTTAGGACCAGCAATCAGCCCCAGCATTTT. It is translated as CASSLAGQGPLRTSNQPQHF.

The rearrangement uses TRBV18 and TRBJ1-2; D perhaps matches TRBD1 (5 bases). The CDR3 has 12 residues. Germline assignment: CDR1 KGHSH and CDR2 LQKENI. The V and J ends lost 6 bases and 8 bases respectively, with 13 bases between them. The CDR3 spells CASSTSQVGYTF. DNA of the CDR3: TGTGCCAGCTCGACGTCACAGGTCGGCTACACCTTC.

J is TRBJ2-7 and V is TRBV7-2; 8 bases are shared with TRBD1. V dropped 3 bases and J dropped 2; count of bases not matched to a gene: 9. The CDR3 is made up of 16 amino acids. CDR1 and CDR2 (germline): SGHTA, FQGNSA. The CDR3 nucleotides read TGTGCCAGCAGCTTCGACCCGGACAGGGCTACCTACGAGCAGTACTTC. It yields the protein CASSFDPDRATYEQYF.

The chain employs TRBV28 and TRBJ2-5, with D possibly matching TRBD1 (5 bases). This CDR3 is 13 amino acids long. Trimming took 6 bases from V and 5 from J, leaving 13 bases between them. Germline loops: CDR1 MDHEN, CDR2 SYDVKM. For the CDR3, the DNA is TGTGCCAGCAGCACCAGGGTGGGGGAGACCCAGTACTTC. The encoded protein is CASSTRVGETQYF.

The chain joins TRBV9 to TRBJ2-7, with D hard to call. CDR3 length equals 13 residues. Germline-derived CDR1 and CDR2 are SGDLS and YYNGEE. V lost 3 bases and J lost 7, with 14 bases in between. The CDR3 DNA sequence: TGTGCCAGCAGCGACTACTTGACCGGAGAGCAGTACTTC. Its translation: CASSDYLTGEQYF.

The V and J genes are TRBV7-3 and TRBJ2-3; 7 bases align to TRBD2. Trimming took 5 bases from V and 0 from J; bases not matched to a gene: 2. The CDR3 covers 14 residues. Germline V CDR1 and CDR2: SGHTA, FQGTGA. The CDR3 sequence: CASSRGGSTDTQYF. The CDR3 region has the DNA TGTGCCAGCAGCCGGGGAGGGAGCACAGATACGCAGTATTTT.